Listed below are T cell receptor beta chains from one sample, sequenced in a study of cytotoxic CD8 clonotypes in ibrutinib-treated CLL. Sequenced by immunoSEQ multiplex PCR; TCRdb stores in-frame clones only, minus some. The sample yields hundreds of thousands of clones, 70% to 80% seen once. This specimen consisted of PBMCs, obtained before ibrutinib treatment. All receptors derive from a human donor with chronic lymphocytic leukemia. Both conserved end residues are part of each CDR3. Fields, in order: clone size, D gene, J gene, V gene, CDR3 protein, CDR3 DNA. The D gene is left open where the match is weak. Expanded clones are given a class, and other clones once, few, many or no size at all.

size: NA; D: TRBD1; J: TRBJ2-7; V: TRBV28; CDR3: CASSFTTGERYEQYF; DNA: TGTGCCAGCAGTTTTACGACAGGGGAACGCTACGAGCAGTACTTC
size: NA; D: NA; J: TRBJ1-3; V: TRBV5-1; CDR3: CASSLARGLVGNTIYF; DNA: TGCGCCAGCAGCTTGGCTCGGGGGCTCGTTGGAAACACCATATATTTT
size: NA; D: TRBD2; J: TRBJ2-3; V: TRBV19; CDR3: CASSILAGFPDTQYF; DNA: TGTGCCAGTAGTATTCTAGCGGGATTCCCAGATACGCAGTATTTT
size: NA; D: NA; J: TRBJ2-3; V: TRBV7-6; CDR3: CASSSGPSTQYF; DNA: TGTGCCAGCAGCTCCGGCCCTAGTACGCAGTATTTT
size: NA; D: NA; J: TRBJ1-1; V: TRBV27; CDR3: CASSLRGSTEAFF; DNA: TGTGCCAGCAGTTTACGGGGTTCGACTGAAGCTTTCTTT
size: NA; D: NA; J: TRBJ2-7; V: TRBV30; CDR3: CAWRWHLAHEQYF; DNA: TGTGCCTGGAGGTGGCATCTAGCCCACGAGCAGTACTTC
size: NA; D: NA; J: TRBJ2-2; V: TRBV4-1; CDR3: CASSPSANTGELFF; DNA: TGCGCCAGCAGCCCCTCCGCGAACACCGGGGAGCTGTTTTTT
size: NA; D: TRBD2; J: TRBJ2-7; V: TRBV4-3; CDR3: CASSQGRTSGSREQYF; DNA: TGCGCCAGCAGCCAAGGCCGGACTAGCGGGAGCCGGGAGCAGTACTTC
size: NA; D: NA; J: TRBJ1-1; V: TRBV9; CDR3: CASSDGFGTEAFF; DNA: TGTGCCAGCAGCGACGGATTTGGCACTGAAGCTTTCTTT
size: once; D: TRBD1; J: TRBJ2-7; V: TRBV6-5; CDR3: CASSYSRQGAYEQYF; DNA: TGTGCCAGCAGTTACTCGCGACAGGGGGCCTACGAGCAGTACTTC
size: NA; D: TRBD2; J: TRBJ2-7; V: TRBV27; CDR3: CASSPGTSGSRQYF; DNA: TGTGCCAGCAGTCCCGGGACTAGCGGGAGTAGACAGTACTTC
size: once; D: NA; J: TRBJ2-4; V: TRBV5-4; CDR3: CASSVGPLGDIQYF; DNA: TGTGCCAGCAGCGTGGGACCCCTCGGGGACATTCAGTACTTC
size: NA; D: TRBD1; J: TRBJ2-1; V: TRBV27; CDR3: CASSSVLKTGIGYNEQFF; DNA: TGTGCCAGCAGTTCCGTGCTTAAGACAGGGATAGGTTACAATGAGCAGTTCTTC
size: few; D: TRBD1; J: TRBJ2-7; V: TRBV5-6; CDR3: CASSTRDRLGEQYF; DNA: TGTGCCAGCAGCACCCGGGACAGGTTGGGCGAGCAGTACTTC
size: NA; D: TRBD1; J: TRBJ2-3; V: TRBV6-6; CDR3: CASSHRGVSTDTQYF; DNA: TGTGCCAGCAGTCACAGGGGCGTTAGCACAGATACGCAGTATTTT
size: NA; D: NA; J: TRBJ1-4; V: TRBV29-1; CDR3: CSVTPRGGEKLFF; DNA: TGCAGCGTTACCCCGCGGGGTGGTGAAAAACTGTTTTTT
size: NA; D: TRBD2; J: TRBJ2-7; V: TRBV4-3; CDR3: CASSQQTSGSSYEQYF; DNA: TGCGCCAGCAGCCAACAAACTAGCGGGAGCTCCTACGAGCAGTACTTC
size: NA; D: NA; J: TRBJ1-4; V: TRBV27; CDR3: CASRDGANEKLFF; DNA: TGTGCCAGCAGGGACGGGGCAAATGAAAAACTGTTTTTT
size: NA; D: NA; J: TRBJ2-1; V: TRBV11-3; CDR3: CASSSRQSSYNEQFF; DNA: TGTGCCAGCAGCTCAAGACAGAGCTCCTACAATGAGCAGTTCTTC
size: NA; D: NA; J: TRBJ2-1; V: TRBV19; CDR3: CASSIGPEAWEQFF; DNA: TGTGCCAGTAGTATTGGGCCCGAGGCGTGGGAGCAGTTCTTC
size: NA; D: NA; J: TRBJ1-1; V: TRBV27; CDR3: CASSLSAGRNTEAFF; DNA: TGTGCCAGCAGTTTATCAGCAGGGAGGAACACTGAAGCTTTCTTT
size: NA; D: TRBD1; J: TRBJ2-3; V: TRBV27; CDR3: CATSTGGGDTQYF; DNA: TGTGCCACCTCGACAGGGGGCGGCGATACGCAGTATTTT
size: few; D: NA; J: TRBJ1-2; V: TRBV7-2; CDR3: CASSLEQNYGYTF; DNA: TGTGCCAGCAGCTTAGAGCAGAACTATGGCTACACCTTC
size: NA; D: NA; J: TRBJ1-5; V: TRBV5-5; CDR3: CASSPGSGGQPQHF; DNA: TGTGCCAGCAGCCCAGGATCCGGGGGCCAGCCCCAGCATTTT
size: NA; D: TRBD1; J: TRBJ2-7; V: TRBV23-1; CDR3: CASSLGTGDRYEQYF; DNA: TGCGCCAGCAGTCTCGGCACAGGGGATCGGTACGAGCAGTACTTC
size: NA; D: NA; J: TRBJ2-1; V: TRBV5-1; CDR3: CASSKSSYNEQFF; DNA: TGCGCCAGCAGCAAAAGCTCCTACAATGAGCAGTTCTTC
size: NA; D: NA; J: TRBJ2-7; V: TRBV6-5; CDR3: CASSYSGTPYEQYF; DNA: TGTGCCAGCAGTTACTCTGGGACACCCTACGAGCAGTACTTC
size: NA; D: TRBD2; J: TRBJ2-7; V: TRBV9; CDR3: CASSRIAGAHEQYF; DNA: TGTGCCAGCAGCCGGATAGCGGGAGCTCACGAGCAGTACTTC
size: NA; D: NA; J: TRBJ1-1; V: TRBV4-3; CDR3: CASSQVVRFTEAFF; DNA: TGCGCCAGCAGCCAAGTGGTCAGATTCACTGAAGCTTTCTTT
size: few; D: TRBD1; J: TRBJ2-7; V: TRBV9; CDR3: CASSGQGESYEQYF; DNA: TGTGCCAGCAGCGGGCAGGGGGAGTCCTACGAGCAGTACTTC
size: NA; D: TRBD2; J: TRBJ2-1; V: TRBV11-3; CDR3: CASSLAGLAHNEQFF; DNA: TGTGCCAGCAGCTTAGCCGGACTAGCCCACAATGAGCAGTTCTTC
size: NA; D: NA; J: TRBJ2-1; V: TRBV18; CDR3: CASSPNGGPYNEQFF; DNA: TGTGCCAGCTCACCGAATGGGGGGCCCTACAATGAGCAGTTCTTC